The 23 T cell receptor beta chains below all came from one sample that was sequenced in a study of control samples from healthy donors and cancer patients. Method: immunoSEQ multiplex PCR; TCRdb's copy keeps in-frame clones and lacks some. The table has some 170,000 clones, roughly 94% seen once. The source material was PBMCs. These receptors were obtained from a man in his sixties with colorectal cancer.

The CDR3 nucleotides are TGTGCCAGCAGGGGACTAGCGGGGGAGCAGTACTTC. It specifies CASRGLAGEQYF. The chain joins TRBV6-5 to TRBJ2-7; 13 bases map to TRBD2. The V gene end was trimmed by 6 bases and the J gene end by 7 bases; junction bases not matched to a gene: 0. This CDR3 contains 12 residues. Per the germline V gene, CDR1 is MNHEY and CDR2 is SVGAGI.

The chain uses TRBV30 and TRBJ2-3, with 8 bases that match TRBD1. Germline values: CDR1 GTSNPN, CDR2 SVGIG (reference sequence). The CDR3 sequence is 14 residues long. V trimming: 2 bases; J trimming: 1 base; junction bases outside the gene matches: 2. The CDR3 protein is CAWSQGAGTDTQYF. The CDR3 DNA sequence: TGTGCCTGGAGTCAGGGGGCCGGCACAGATACGCAGTATTTT.

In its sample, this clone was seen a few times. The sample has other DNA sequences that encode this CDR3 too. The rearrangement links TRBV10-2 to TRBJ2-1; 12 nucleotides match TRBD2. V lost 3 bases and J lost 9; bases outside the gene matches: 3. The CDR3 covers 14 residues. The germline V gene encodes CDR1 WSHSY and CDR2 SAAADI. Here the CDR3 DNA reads TGCGCCAGCAGTGAAGGACTAGCGGGGAGTGAGCAGTTCTTC. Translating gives CASSEGLAGSEQFF.

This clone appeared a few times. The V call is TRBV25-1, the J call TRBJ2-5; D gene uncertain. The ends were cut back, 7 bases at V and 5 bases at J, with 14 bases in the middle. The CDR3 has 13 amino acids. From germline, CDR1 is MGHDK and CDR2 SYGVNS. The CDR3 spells CASNQDGRETQYF. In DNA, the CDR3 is TGTGCCAGCAATCAGGACGGGCGTGAGACCCAGTACTTC. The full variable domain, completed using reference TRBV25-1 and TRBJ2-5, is EADIYQTPRYLVIGTGKKITLECSQTMGHDKMYWYQQDPGMELHLIHYSYGVNSTEKGDLSSESTVSRIRTEHFPLTLESARPSHTSQYLCASNQDGRETQYFGPGTRLLVL.

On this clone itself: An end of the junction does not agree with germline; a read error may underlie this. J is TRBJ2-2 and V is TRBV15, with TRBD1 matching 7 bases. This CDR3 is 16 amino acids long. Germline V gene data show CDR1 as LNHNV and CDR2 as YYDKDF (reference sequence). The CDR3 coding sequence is TGTGCCACCAGTAGAGGGGGCAGGATGAACACCGGGGAGCTGTTTTTT. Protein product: CATSRGGRMNTGELFF.

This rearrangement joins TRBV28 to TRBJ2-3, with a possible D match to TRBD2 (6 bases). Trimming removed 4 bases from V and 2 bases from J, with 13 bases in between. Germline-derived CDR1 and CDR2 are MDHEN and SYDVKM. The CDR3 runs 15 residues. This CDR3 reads CASSWGGETTDTQYF. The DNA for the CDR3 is TGTGCCAGCAGTTGGGGCGGGGAGACCACAGATACGCAGTATTTT.

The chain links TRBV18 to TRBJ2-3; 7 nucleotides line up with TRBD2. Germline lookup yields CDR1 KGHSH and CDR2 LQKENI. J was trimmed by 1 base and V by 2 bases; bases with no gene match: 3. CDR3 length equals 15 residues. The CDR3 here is CASSPGLAGTDTQYF. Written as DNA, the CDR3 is TGTGCCAGCTCACCAGGGCTAGCGGGCACAGATACGCAGTATTTT.

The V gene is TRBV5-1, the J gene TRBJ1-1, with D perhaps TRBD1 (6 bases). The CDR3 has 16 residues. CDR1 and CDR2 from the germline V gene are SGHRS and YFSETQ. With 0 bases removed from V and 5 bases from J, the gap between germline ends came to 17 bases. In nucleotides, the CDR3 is TGCGCCAGCAGCTTGGCTCGGCGGGGGGCGAGGACTGAAGCTTTCTTT. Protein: CASSLARRGARTEAFF.

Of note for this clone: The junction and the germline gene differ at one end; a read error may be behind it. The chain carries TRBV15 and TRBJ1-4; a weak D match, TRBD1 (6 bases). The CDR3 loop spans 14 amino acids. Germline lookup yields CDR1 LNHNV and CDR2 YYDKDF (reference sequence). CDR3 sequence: CATSRDRSNEKLFF. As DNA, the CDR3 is TGTGCTACCAGCAGAGACAGGTCTAATGAAAAACTGTTTTTT.

In DNA form, the CDR3 reads TGTGCCAGCAGTTACTCGTGGGACAGGGGCAACACCATATATTTT. It is translated as CASSYSWDRGNTIYF. The chain links TRBV6-5 to TRBJ1-3; TRBD1 matches 10 bases. The CDR3 runs to 15 residues. Per the germline V gene, CDR1 is MNHEY and CDR2 is SVGAGI. The trim removed 0 bases at V and 7 bases at J, leaving 3 bases unmatched.

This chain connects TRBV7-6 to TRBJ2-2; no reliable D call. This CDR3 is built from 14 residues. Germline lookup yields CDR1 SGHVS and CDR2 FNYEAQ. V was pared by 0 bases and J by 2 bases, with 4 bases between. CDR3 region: CASSLALNTGELFF. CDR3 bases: TGTGCCAGCAGCTTAGCCCTTAACACCGGGGAGCTGTTTTTT.

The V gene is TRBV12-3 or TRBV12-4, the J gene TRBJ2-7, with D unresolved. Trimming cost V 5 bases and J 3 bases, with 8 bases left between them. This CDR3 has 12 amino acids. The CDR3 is CASSPSNYEQYF. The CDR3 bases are TGTGCCAGCAGTCCCTCAAACTACGAGCAGTACTTC.

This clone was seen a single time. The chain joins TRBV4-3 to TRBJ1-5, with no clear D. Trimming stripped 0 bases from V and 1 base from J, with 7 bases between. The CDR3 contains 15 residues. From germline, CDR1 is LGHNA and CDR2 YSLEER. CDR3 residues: CASSQDGESNQPQHF. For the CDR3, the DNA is TGCGCCAGCAGCCAAGATGGGGAGAGCAATCAGCCCCAGCATTTT.

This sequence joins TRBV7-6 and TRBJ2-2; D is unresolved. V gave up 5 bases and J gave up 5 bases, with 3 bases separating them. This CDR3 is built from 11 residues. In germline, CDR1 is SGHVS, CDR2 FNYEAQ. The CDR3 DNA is TGTGCCAGCAGCCAAACCGGGGAGCTGTTTTTT. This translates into CASSQTGELFF.

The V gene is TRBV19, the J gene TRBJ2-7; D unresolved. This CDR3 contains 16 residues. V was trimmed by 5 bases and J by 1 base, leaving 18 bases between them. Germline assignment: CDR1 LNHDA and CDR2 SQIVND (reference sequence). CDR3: CASSSKQLTFSYEQYF. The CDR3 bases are TGTGCCAGTAGTTCGAAGCAACTAACGTTTTCCTACGAGCAGTACTTC. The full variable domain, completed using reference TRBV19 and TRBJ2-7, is DGGITQSPKYLFRKEGQNVTLSCEQNLNHDAMYWYRQDPGQGLRLIYYSQIVNDFQKGDIAEGYSVSREKKESFPLTVTSAQKNPTAFYLCASSSKQLTFSYEQYFGPGTRLTVT.

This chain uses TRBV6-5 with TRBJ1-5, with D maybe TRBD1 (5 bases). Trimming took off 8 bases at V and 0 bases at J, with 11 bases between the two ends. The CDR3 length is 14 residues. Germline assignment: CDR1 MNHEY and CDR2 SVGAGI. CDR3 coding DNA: TGTGCCAGCGCAGGGTTTTATAGCAATCAGCCCCAGCATTTT. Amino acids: CASAGFYSNQPQHF.

DNA for the CDR3: TGTGCCAGCAGACCTGGACAGGGGAACACCGGGGAGCTGTTTTTT. This gives the protein CASRPGQGNTGELFF. The chain has TRBV5-4 and TRBJ2-2; 8 nucleotides align to TRBD1. The trim removed 5 bases at V and 1 base at J, leaving 4 bases unmatched. This CDR3 is 15 amino acids long. Germline V gives CDR1 SGHNT, CDR2 YYREEE (reference sequence).

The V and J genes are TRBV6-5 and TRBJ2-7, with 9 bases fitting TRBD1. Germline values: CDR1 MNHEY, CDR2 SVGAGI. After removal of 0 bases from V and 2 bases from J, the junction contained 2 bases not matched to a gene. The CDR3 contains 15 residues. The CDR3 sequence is CASSYSGTGPYEQYF. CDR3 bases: TGTGCCAGCAGTTACTCCGGGACAGGGCCCTACGAGCAGTACTTC.

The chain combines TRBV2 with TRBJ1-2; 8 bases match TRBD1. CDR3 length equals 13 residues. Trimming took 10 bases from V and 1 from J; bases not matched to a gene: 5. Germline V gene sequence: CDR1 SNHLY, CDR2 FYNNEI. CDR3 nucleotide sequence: TGTGCCACCACGACAGGGGTTAACTATGGCTACACCTTC. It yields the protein CATTTGVNYGYTF.

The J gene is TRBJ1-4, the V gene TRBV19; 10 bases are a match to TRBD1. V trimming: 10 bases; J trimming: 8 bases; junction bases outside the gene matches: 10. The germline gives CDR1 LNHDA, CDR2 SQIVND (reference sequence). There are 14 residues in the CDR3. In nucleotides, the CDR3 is TGTGCCAACCAGACCGGGACAGGGGACGAAAAACTGTTTTTT. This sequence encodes CANQTGTGDEKLFF.

CDR3 nucleotide sequence: TGTGCCAGCAGCTTCCGGGCCTTAGGGGCCCTCCACTTT. This gives the protein CASSFRALGALHF. The V and J genes are TRBV25-1 and TRBJ1-6, with D tentatively TRBD1 (5 bases). V was pared by 6 bases and J by 14 bases, with 17 bases between. The CDR3 consists of 13 residues. Looked up from germline, CDR1 is MGHDK and CDR2 is SYGVNS.

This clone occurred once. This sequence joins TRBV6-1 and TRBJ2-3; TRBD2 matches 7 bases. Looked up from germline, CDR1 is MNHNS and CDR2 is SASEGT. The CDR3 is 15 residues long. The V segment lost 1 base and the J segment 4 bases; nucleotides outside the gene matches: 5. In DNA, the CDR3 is TGTGCCAGCAGTGAAGTCCAGCGGGGCCCAGATACGCAGTATTTT. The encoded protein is CASSEVQRGPDTQYF.

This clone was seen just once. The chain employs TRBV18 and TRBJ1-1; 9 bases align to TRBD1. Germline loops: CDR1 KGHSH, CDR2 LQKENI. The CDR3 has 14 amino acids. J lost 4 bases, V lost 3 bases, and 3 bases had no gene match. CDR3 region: CASSPETGGTEAFF. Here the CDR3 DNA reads TGTGCCAGCTCACCTGAGACAGGGGGCACTGAAGCTTTCTTT.